A selection of T cell receptor beta chains follows, all from one sample in a study of T cells in Graves' hyperthyroidism and ophthalmopathy. Via MiXCR, TCRdb re-called the multiplex PCR reads, giving one row per CDR3 protein. The table shows 550,000 to 600,000 distinct CDR3 sequences, with 16% occurring only once. Sequencing used blood. These receptors were obtained from a woman between 18 and 30 years old with Graves' hyperthyroidism. CDR3s include the opening cysteine and the closing phenylalanine or tryptophan. D genes are given only for firm matches. Expanded clones are given a class, and other clones once, few, many or no size at all.

j_call | clone_size | v_call | d_call | cdr3_nt | cdr3_aa
TRBJ2-2 | . | TRBV15 | TRBD2 | TGTGCCACCAGCGGTCGACTAGCGGGCGGGAACACCGGGGAGCTGTTTTTT | CATSGRLAGGNTGELFF
TRBJ1-5 | many | TRBV2 | . | TGTGCCAGCACCATGGGGAGGGGGCCCCAGCATTTT | CASTMGRGPQHF
TRBJ2-3 | . | TRBV5-4 | TRBD2 | TGTGCCAGCAGCTTGGCCTTAGGCGGGGGACGCACAGATACGCAGTATTTT | CASSLALGGGRTDTQYF
TRBJ2-2 | few | TRBV24-1 | . | TGTGCCACCAGTGAGGGACGCGGGGAGCTGTTTTTT | CATSEGRGELFF
TRBJ2-1 | many | TRBV20-1 | . | TGCAGCCCCCACGCAAAACTCGCCTCCTACAATGAGCAGTTCTTC | CSPHAKLASYNEQFF
TRBJ1-4 | many | TRBV2 | TRBD1 | TGTGCCAGCAGTGTCCGGACAGGCAATGAAAAACTGTTTTTT | CASSVRTGNEKLFF
TRBJ2-4 | few | TRBV12-3/TRBV12-4 | . | TGTGCCAGCAGTCCGCGGACAGAAAACATTCAGTACTTC | CASSPRTENIQYF
TRBJ2-1 | . | TRBV6-2/TRBV6-3 | TRBD2 | TGTGCCAGCAGGGAGACTAGCGGGAGGAATGAGCAGTTCTTC | CASRETSGRNEQFF
TRBJ2-3 | many | TRBV3-1 | TRBD1 | TGTGCCAGCAGCCAAGCCGCGGACAGGGGGTACACAGATACGCAGTATTTT | CASSQAADRGYTDTQYF
TRBJ2-1 | many | TRBV28 | TRBD2 | TGTGCCAGCAGTTTGTTCAAAGGGAGGGCCTCGAATGAGCAGTTCTTC | CASSLFKGRASNEQFF
TRBJ1-1 | many | TRBV7-6 | TRBD1 | TGTGCCAGCAGCTCGCGGACGACAGGGCTGGCCGAAGCTTTCTTT | CASSSRTTGLAEAFF
TRBJ2-7 | many | TRBV12-3/TRBV12-4 | TRBD1 | TGTGCCAGCAGGGGGGACAGGGAAGGCGAGCAGTACTTC | CASRGDREGEQYF
TRBJ1-5 | . | TRBV6-1 | . | TGTGCCAGCGAAAAGTACAGGGTTAGCAATCAGCCCCAGCATTTT | CASEKYRVSNQPQHF
TRBJ2-3 | many | TRBV4-1 | . | TGCGCCAGCAGGCGTAGCGGCACGCCCCCAGATACGCAGTATTTT | CASRRSGTPPDTQYF
TRBJ1-3 | few | TRBV12-3/TRBV12-4 | . | TGTGCCAGCAGTTTAAGTGGCTTTGGAAACACCATATATTTT | CASSLSGFGNTIYF
TRBJ2-3 | few | TRBV19 | . | TGTGCCAGTAGTATAAGGGGTAGCGGATACACAGATACGCAGTATTTT | CASSIRGSGYTDTQYF
TRBJ1-1 | few | TRBV9 | . | TGTGCCAGCAGCCTGATAAGGGCTGAAGCTTTCTTT | CASSLIRAEAFF
TRBJ2-7 | . | TRBV5-1 | TRBD2 | TGCGCCAGCAGATTTGGATCCAGCGGGAGTACTTTTTACGAGCAGTACTTC | CASRFGSSGSTFYEQYF
TRBJ2-5 | . | TRBV18 | . | TGTGCCAGCTCACAGGTCCCAACGAGCTACCAAGAGACCCAGTACTTC | CASSQVPTSYQETQYF
TRBJ2-2 | many | TRBV24-1 | TRBD1 | TGTGCCACCAGCCCCCGACAGGGGGCACAAACCGGGGAGCTGTTTTTT | CATSPRQGAQTGELFF
TRBJ2-3 | many | TRBV28 | TRBD1 | TGTGCCAGCAGTGGACAGGGGGGGGATACGCAGTATTTT | CASSGQGGDTQYF
TRBJ2-5 | many | TRBV5-6 | . | TGTGCCAGCAGCTTGGGGATTAGGGAGACCCAGTACTTC | CASSLGIRETQYF
TRBJ2-1 | . | TRBV20-1 | . | TGCAGTGCTAGTAGGGGCGATGAGCAGTTCTTC | CSASRGDEQFF
TRBJ1-1 | few | TRBV15 | TRBD1 | TGTGCCACCAGCAGAGATCCGAGGGGGCGGATTGAAGCTTTCTTT | CATSRDPRGRIEAFF
TRBJ1-5 | . | TRBV2 | TRBD1 | TGTGCCAGCAGAGGACAGGATAGTAGCAATCAGCCCCAGCATTTT | CASRGQDSSNQPQHF
TRBJ2-7 | few | TRBV11-2 | TRBD2 | TGTGCCAGCAGCTTAGTGGGACTAGGAAGTTACGAGCAGTACTTC | CASSLVGLGSYEQYF
TRBJ2-3 | . | TRBV20-1 | TRBD1 | TGCAGTGCTTGGACAGGGGGCGCAGATACGCAGTATTTT | CSAWTGGADTQYF
TRBJ2-7 | many | TRBV7-2 | . | TGTGCCAGCAGCACGTCCCAGGGACCCTACGAGCAGTACTTC | CASSTSQGPYEQYF
TRBJ2-2 | . | TRBV6-6 | . | TGTGCCAGCAGTTACTCGGGGAGAAATGGGGAGCTGTTTTTT | CASSYSGRNGELFF
TRBJ2-5 | . | TRBV7-2 | TRBD1 | TGTGCCAGCAGCTTAGACCCCACAGGGGGAGAGACCCAGTACTTC | CASSLDPTGGETQYF
TRBJ1-2 | . | TRBV20-1 | . | TGCAGTGCTAGAGATCAGGGATTATCTAACTATGGCTACACCTTC | CSARDQGLSNYGYTF
TRBJ1-2 | few | TRBV6-1 | TRBD1 | TGTGCCAGCAGTGAAGTCGGCAGGGGGCAAGGCTACACCTTC | CASSEVGRGQGYTF
TRBJ2-3 | many | TRBV2 | TRBD1 | TGTGCCAGCAGTGTAAAGACAGGGGGCACAGATACGCAGTATTTT | CASSVKTGGTDTQYF
TRBJ2-7 | . | TRBV29-1 | TRBD2 | TGCAGCATCCGCCTAGCGGGAGTGAGCTACGAGCAGTACTTC | CSIRLAGVSYEQYF
TRBJ2-7 | once | TRBV7-2 | TRBD2 | TGTGCCAGCAGCTTATTGGGTCTAGCGGGAGGGGTGGGCGAGCAGTACTTC | CASSLLGLAGGVGEQYF
TRBJ2-1 | many | TRBV20-1 | TRBD1 | TGCAGTGCCCAGGACCAGGGGGCGCAAGGACTACGCTACAATGAGCAGTTCTTC | CSAQDQGAQGLRYNEQFF
TRBJ2-2 | . | TRBV3-1 | . | TGTGCCAGCAGCCAAGTGGGGACACTTACCGGGGAGCTGTTTTTT | CASSQVGTLTGELFF
TRBJ1-2 | few | TRBV12-3/TRBV12-4 | . | TGTGCCAGCAGGAACGCCGTTGGACAGCCCTATGGCTACACCTTC | CASRNAVGQPYGYTF
TRBJ1-4 | few | TRBV5-6 | . | TGTGCCAGCACGCCCTGGGGCAGGGGAGGGGAAAGTGAAAAACTGTTTTTT | CASTPWGRGGESEKLFF
TRBJ1-2 | many | TRBV2 | . | TGTGCCAGCATGCTGGGGACAAGTGGCTACACCTTC | CASMLGTSGYTF
TRBJ2-1 | . | TRBV19 | . | TGTGCCAGTAACCTAGGGGAAAGATACAATGAGCAGTTCTTC | CASNLGERYNEQFF
TRBJ2-1 | . | TRBV14 | TRBD2 | TGTGCCAGCAAACTAGCGGGAGGAGGAAATGAGCAGTTCTTC | CASKLAGGGNEQFF
TRBJ1-1 | . | TRBV5-1 | . | TGCGCCAGCACCAGGGACACCAAGGGGACTGAAGCTTTCTTT | CASTRDTKGTEAFF
TRBJ2-7 | . | TRBV10-1 | . | TGCGCCACTTCGAGAGGATTAACCTACGAGCAGTACTTC | CATSRGLTYEQYF
TRBJ1-1 | many | TRBV5-8 | . | TGTGCCAGCAGCTTGTCTGACAGAAAAGGGGTTGGGGCTGAAGCTTTCTTT | CASSLSDRKGVGAEAFF
TRBJ2-7 | few | TRBV7-2 | . | TGTGCCAGCGAGGGGGGAACTTCCTACGAGCAGTACTTC | CASEGGTSYEQYF
TRBJ2-3 | few | TRBV24-1 | TRBD2 | TGTGCCACCAGTGATTGGGATAGCGGGACCACAGATACGCAGTATTTT | CATSDWDSGTTDTQYF
TRBJ1-5 | many | TRBV29-1 | . | TGCAGCGTTGCAGGGCTGGGGGATAGCAATCAGCCCCAGCATTTT | CSVAGLGDSNQPQHF
TRBJ2-6 | . | TRBV15 | TRBD1 | TGTGCCACCAGCAGAGATCCCCCAGGGGGCGGATCTGGGGCCAACGTCCTGACTTTC | CATSRDPPGGGSGANVLTF
TRBJ1-5 | many | TRBV24-1 | TRBD1 | TGTGCCACCGGGACAGGGGGTGGCAATCAGCCCCAGCATTTT | CATGTGGGNQPQHF
TRBJ2-7 | . | TRBV6-1 | . | TGTGCCAGCAGTGAATACTCCAGGACCAACGAGCAGTACTTC | CASSEYSRTNEQYF
TRBJ2-2 | . | TRBV12-3/TRBV12-4 | . | TGTGCCAGCACCCCGCGGGGTATGAGGACCGGGGAGCTGTTTTTT | CASTPRGMRTGELFF
TRBJ1-1 | few | TRBV12-3/TRBV12-4 | . | TGTGCCAGCAGTTTTTTAAGCTTGAACACTGAAGCTTTCTTT | CASSFLSLNTEAFF
TRBJ1-4 | few | TRBV27 | . | TGTGCCAGCAGGGGCTGGACGGGCGAAAAACTGTTTTTT | CASRGWTGEKLFF